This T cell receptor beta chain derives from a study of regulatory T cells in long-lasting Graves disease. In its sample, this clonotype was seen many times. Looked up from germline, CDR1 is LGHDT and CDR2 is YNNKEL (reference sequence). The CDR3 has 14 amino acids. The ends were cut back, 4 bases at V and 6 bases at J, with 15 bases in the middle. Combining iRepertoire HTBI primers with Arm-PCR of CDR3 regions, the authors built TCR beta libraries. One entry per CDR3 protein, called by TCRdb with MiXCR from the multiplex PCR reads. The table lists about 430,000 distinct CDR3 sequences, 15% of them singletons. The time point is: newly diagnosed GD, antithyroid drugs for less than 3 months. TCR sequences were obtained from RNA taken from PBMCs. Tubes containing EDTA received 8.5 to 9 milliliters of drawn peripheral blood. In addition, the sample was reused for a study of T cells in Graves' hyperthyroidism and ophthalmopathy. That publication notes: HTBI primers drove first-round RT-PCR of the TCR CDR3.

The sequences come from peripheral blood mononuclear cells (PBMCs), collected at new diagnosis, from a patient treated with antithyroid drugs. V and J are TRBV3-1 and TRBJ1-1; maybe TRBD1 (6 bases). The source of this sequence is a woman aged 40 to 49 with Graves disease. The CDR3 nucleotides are TGTGCCAGCAGCCCCCCGGTGGGGGCAGCTGAAGCTTTCTTT. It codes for CASSPPVGAAEAFF. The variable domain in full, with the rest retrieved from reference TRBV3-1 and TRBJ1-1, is DTAVSQTPKYLVTQMGNDKSIKCEQNLGHDTMYWYKQDSKKFLKIMFSYNNKELIINETVPNRFSPKSPDKAHLNLHINSLELGDSAVYFCASSPPVGAAEAFFGQGTRLTVV.